The 27 T cell receptor beta chains presented below share a single source sample, sequenced in a study of EBV T-cell therapy then PD-1 blockade in nasopharyngeal carcinoma. Noted treatment: AdE1-LMPpoly-expanded autologous EBV-specific T-cell therapy followed by anti-PD-1 nivolumab. TCRdb's table, derived via immunoSEQ multiplex PCR, lists solely in-frame clones and lacks some. The sample consists of tens of thousands of clones, roughly four fifths of them appearing once. Which antigens these TCRs recognize remains unknown. Source: CD8+ T cells from blood, taken at day -245 from a patient whose treatment included autologous EBV-specific T cells and nivolumab. All receptors come from a man aged 35 to 55 with nasopharyngeal carcinoma.

The V gene is TRBV7-2, the J gene TRBJ2-3, with D unclear. There are 16 residues in the CDR3. Deletions cut 5 bases from V and 3 bases from J, with 18 bases between. The germline gives CDR1 SGHTA, CDR2 FQGNSA. The CDR3 nucleotides are TGTGCCAGCAGCGAAGCTGCATATTCCAGGACAGATACGCAGTATTTT. It codes for CASSEAAYSRTDTQYF.

The J gene is TRBJ1-3, the V gene TRBV13; 9 bases line up with TRBD1. Trimming removed 4 bases from V and 2 bases from J; junction bases left unmatched: 6. The CDR3 contains 16 residues. Looked up from germline, CDR1 is PRHDT and CDR2 is FYEKMQ (reference sequence). The CDR3 DNA is TGTGCCAGCAGCTGGGGGACAGGGAGAACTGGAAACACCATATATTTT. Its translation is CASSWGTGRTGNTIYF.

This chain joins TRBV7-6 and TRBJ2-1; 8 bases agree with TRBD2. J was trimmed by 6 bases and V by 2 bases; bases with no gene match: 3. The CDR3 runs 14 residues. Germline-derived CDR1 and CDR2 are SGHVS and FNYEAQ. CDR3 region: CASSLFGGVNEQFF. In DNA form, the CDR3 reads TGTGCCAGCAGCTTATTCGGGGGGGTCAATGAGCAGTTCTTC.

This clone was counted between two and nine times. V usage is TRBV4-1 and J usage is TRBJ1-5; 8 bases line up with TRBD1. V trimming: 4 bases; J trimming: 6 bases; junction bases outside the gene matches: 8. This CDR3 is built from 15 residues. Germline-derived CDR1 and CDR2 are MGHRA and YSYEKL. Written as DNA, the CDR3 is TGCGCCAGCAGCCTCGGACAGGGCGGAAGTCAGCCCCAGCATTTT. Its translation: CASSLGQGGSQPQHF.

This chain's CDR3 is CASSSEGRQQETQYF. DNA of the CDR3: TGTGCCAGCAGCTCGGAAGGACGGCAACAAGAGACCCAGTACTTC. V gene TRBV9 combines with J gene TRBJ2-5; D is undetermined. Germline assignment: CDR1 SGDLS and CDR2 YYNGEE. The CDR3 consists of 15 residues. Trimming removed 4 bases at V and 2 bases at J, with 15 bases between.

The chain recombines TRBV6-2 or TRBV6-3 with TRBJ1-2; D unresolved. The V gene lost 0 bases and the J gene lost 8 bases, with 13 bases spanning the gap. Germline V gene data show CDR1 as MNHEY and CDR2 as SVGEGT. The CDR3 is 14 residues long. The CDR3 protein is CASSYSNPLGGYTF. The CDR3 bases are TGTGCCAGCAGTTACTCGAACCCCCTTGGGGGCTACACCTTC.

The chain couples TRBV12-3 or TRBV12-4 to TRBJ1-1, with D unclear. CDR3 length: 13 amino acids. The V end was cut by 3 bases, the J end by 7 bases, with 12 bases between. CDR3 DNA: TGTGCCAGCAGTTTTAGCGGAACAGTTGAAGCTTTCTTT. Translation gives CASSFSGTVEAFF.

Only a few counts were recorded for this clone. J is TRBJ2-1 and V is TRBV3-1 (or the pseudogene TRBV3-2); tentative D call: TRBD2 (5 bases). The V and J ends lost 4 bases and 0 bases respectively, with 10 bases between them. Germline-derived CDR1 and CDR2 are LGHDT and YNNKEL (reference sequence). This CDR3 is 15 amino acids long. CDR3 amino acids: CASSRSASSYNEQFF. CDR3 coding DNA: TGTGCCAGCAGCCGTAGCGCGAGCTCCTACAATGAGCAGTTCTTC.

This clone was seen only a few times. The chain uses TRBV5-4 and TRBJ2-7; 9 positions match TRBD1. Germline V lookup: CDR1 SGHNT, CDR2 YYREEE (reference sequence). This CDR3 is 16 amino acids long. Unmatched junction bases numbered 5, after V lost 0 bases and J lost 1 base. This CDR3 is CASSLGRTGVSYEQYF. CDR3 nucleotide sequence: TGTGCCAGCAGCTTGGGAAGGACAGGGGTGTCCTACGAGCAGTACTTC.

The rearrangement links TRBV7-2 to TRBJ1-6; 7 bases align to TRBD1. This CDR3 is built from 15 residues. CDR1 is SGHTA, CDR2 FQGNSA, per germline. J was trimmed by 5 bases and V by 5 bases; bases with no gene match: 6. This chain's CDR3 is CASSPGTAHNSPLHF. The CDR3 DNA follows: TGTGCCAGCAGCCCCGGGACAGCCCATAATTCACCCCTCCACTTT.

The chain uses TRBV6-6 and TRBJ1-3; no reliable D call. The CDR3 runs to 16 residues. CDR1 is MNHNY and CDR2 is SVGAGI in the germline V gene (reference sequence). The germline V and J ends were trimmed by 2 bases and 0 bases, with 11 bases remaining between them. DNA of the CDR3: TGTGCCAGCAGTTACGAAGTCGGCGGCTCTGGAAACACCATATATTTT. Protein product: CASSYEVGGSGNTIYF.

The chain carries TRBV6-2 or TRBV6-3 and TRBJ2-6; D not certain. This CDR3 region has 14 residues. The V end was cut by 2 bases, the J end by 0 bases, with 2 bases between. Germline lookup yields CDR1 MNHEY and CDR2 SVGEGT. DNA of the CDR3: TGTGCCAGCAGTTACAGCTCTGGGGCCAACGTCCTGACTTTC. Its protein is CASSYSSGANVLTF.

The count of this clone is one. DNA of the CDR3: TGTGCCAGCAGTACCACAGAGGCCGGGGAGCTGTTTTTT. Amino acid sequence: CASSTTEAGELFF. The chain links TRBV6-2 or TRBV6-3 to TRBJ2-2; D is unclear. The CDR3 extends over 13 amino acids. With 5 bases removed from V and 6 bases from J, the gap between germline ends came to 10 bases. Germline CDR1 MNHEY, CDR2 SVGEGT.

This clone has more than one count but fewer than ten. This CDR3 is CATSRDRGRGTEKLFF. As DNA, the CDR3 is TGTGCCACCAGCAGAGATAGGGGCAGGGGGACTGAAAAACTGTTTTTT. The V call is TRBV15, the J call TRBJ1-4; TRBD1 agrees at 7 bases. With V trimmed by 0 bases and J by 7 bases, 8 bases remained unmatched. The CDR3 runs to 16 residues. Germline V gene sequence: CDR1 LNHNV, CDR2 YYDKDF (reference sequence).

V usage is TRBV6-5 and J usage is TRBJ1-1; 8 nucleotides line up with TRBD1. With V trimmed by 2 bases and J by 11 bases, 10 bases remained unmatched. The CDR3 is 14 amino acids. CDR1 is MNHEY, CDR2 SVGAGI, per germline. The CDR3 is CASSYDRTGQGAFF. The CDR3 bases are TGTGCCAGCAGTTACGATAGGACAGGGCAGGGCGCTTTCTTT.

This clone turned up a few times. The sample holds other DNA sequences that translate to the same CDR3. CDR3 sequence: CASSLAGPRGTEAFF. The CDR3 DNA follows: TGCGCCAGCAGCTTGGCAGGTCCCAGGGGGACTGAAGCTTTCTTT. The rearrangement joins TRBV5-1 to TRBJ1-1; 7 bases are shared with TRBD1. This CDR3 region has 15 residues. V was pared by 0 bases and J by 5 bases, with 7 bases of the junction left unmatched. Germline assignment: CDR1 SGHRS and CDR2 YFSETQ.

This clone appeared a few times. The rearrangement uses TRBV21-1 and TRBJ1-5. TRBV21-1 is designated a pseudogene. The CDR3 extends over 13 amino acids. As DNA, the CDR3 is TGTGCCAGCAGGAAAGCAGGGGACGCACCCCAGCATTTT. Amino acid sequence: CASRKAGDAPQHF.

This clone was picked up one time. V usage is TRBV9 and J usage is TRBJ1-1, with TRBD1 as a possible D gene (6 bases). This CDR3 has 16 residues. Germline CDR1 reads SGDLS; CDR2 reads YYNGEE. Trimming shortened V by 0 bases and J by 0 bases, and 12 bases separated the two germline ends. The CDR3 nucleotides read TGTGCCAGCAGCGTAGGATCAGGGGCCATGAACACTGAAGCTTTCTTT. It encodes CASSVGSGAMNTEAFF.

The chain recombines TRBV7-9 with TRBJ2-5, with TRBD2 matching 13 bases. This CDR3 has 19 residues. Germline-derived CDR1 and CDR2 are SEHNR and FQNEAQ (reference sequence). Trimming cost V 1 base and J 1 base; bases outside gene matches: 9. The CDR3 DNA follows: TGTGCCAGCAGCTTAGTTGGTGGGACTAGCGGGGACCCCCAAGAGACCCAGTACTTC. This encodes CASSLVGGTSGDPQETQYF.

The chain links TRBV6-5 to TRBJ2-5, with D uncertain. V was cut by 5 bases and J by 7 bases, with 11 bases left in between. Germline assignment: CDR1 MNHEY and CDR2 SVGAGI. This CDR3 is 12 amino acids long. The CDR3 DNA sequence: TGTGCCAGCAGTCCAGGAATGGCGACCCAGTACTTC. Translated, it gives CASSPGMATQYF.

The rearrangement links TRBV30 to TRBJ2-7, with D unresolved. The ends were cut back, 5 bases at V and 2 bases at J, with 7 bases in the middle. This CDR3 spans 11 amino acids. Germline V CDR1 and CDR2: GTSNPN, SVGIG (reference sequence). CDR3 DNA sequence: TGTGCCTGGCGGGTGGCCTACGAGCAGTACTTC. It specifies CAWRVAYEQYF.

The J gene is TRBJ2-1, the V gene TRBV6-4; TRBD2 matches at 16 bases. The CDR3 has 18 amino acids. From germline, CDR1 is MRHNA and CDR2 SNTAGT. V gave up 0 bases and J gave up 4 bases; unmatched junction bases: 3. CDR3 residues: CASSDSGTSGGEYNEQFF. CDR3 DNA: TGTGCCAGCAGTGACTCCGGGACTAGCGGGGGGGAGTACAATGAGCAGTTCTTC.

This chain connects TRBV5-6 to TRBJ1-4; D is ambiguous. Per germline, CDR1 SGHDT and CDR2 YYEEEE. This CDR3 has 11 residues. Trimming left V 4 bases short and J 8 bases short, with 6 bases between. Here the CDR3 reads CASSTGEKLFF. The CDR3 DNA reads TGTGCCAGCAGCACGGGCGAAAAACTGTTTTTT.

The rearrangement joins TRBV13 to TRBJ2-7; D ambiguous. Germline V gives CDR1 PRHDT, CDR2 FYEKMQ (reference sequence). The V and J ends lost 5 bases and 5 bases respectively, with 10 bases between them. This CDR3 region has 12 residues. CDR3 nucleotide sequence: TGTGCCAGCAGCCACCCTGGTGACGAGCAGTACTTC. This sequence encodes CASSHPGDEQYF.

The rearrangement uses TRBV9 and TRBJ1-4; TRBD1 matches at 7 bases. V shed 3 bases, J shed 4 bases, and the junction held 9 bases outside the gene matches. There are 16 residues in the CDR3. CDR1 SGDLS and CDR2 YYNGEE come from the germline V gene. CDR3 sequence reads: CASSGLIQGNNEKLFF. The CDR3 coding sequence is TGTGCCAGCAGCGGATTGATACAGGGGAATAATGAAAAACTGTTTTTT.

This rearrangement joins TRBV19 to TRBJ2-3, with 15 nucleotides matching TRBD2. The V and J ends lost 9 bases and 6 bases, in that order; junction bases with no gene match: 7. The germline CDR1 and CDR2 sequences are LNHDA and SQIVND (reference sequence). This CDR3 region has 15 residues. CDR3 in DNA: TGTGCCAGCAGGACTAGCGGGGGGGCCTCCGATACGCAGTATTTT. Protein sequence: CASRTSGGASDTQYF.

The chain employs TRBV19 and TRBJ1-1, with 7 bases fitting TRBD1. The germline gives CDR1 LNHDA, CDR2 SQIVND (reference sequence). V lost 4 bases to trimming and J lost 1 base; unmatched junction nucleotides: 6. The CDR3 loop spans 15 amino acids. DNA for the CDR3: TGTGCCAGTAGTAAACGGGACAGAACGAACACTGAAGCTTTCTTT. This gives the protein CASSKRDRTNTEAFF.